Shown below are 10 T cell receptor beta chains from a single sample sequenced in a study of siplizumab effects on memory and regulatory T cells. This table comes from immunoSEQ multiplex PCR, and its TCRdb copy is limited to in-frame clones, with some not included. The table has approximately 60,000 clones, around three quarters seen once. The sequenced sample consisted of memory CD4+ T cells sorted from blood. These receptors were taken from a human donor in good health.

This clone was seen once. As DNA, the CDR3 is TGTGCCAGCAGCAAAGAAGGGACAGGTGGGACCTACGAGCAGTACTTC. This codes for CASSKEGTGGTYEQYF. The rearrangement joins TRBV21-1 to TRBJ2-7; TRBD1 reflects the table's D call only, with no check against the DNA. TRBV21-1 is termed a pseudogene. The CDR3 is 16 residues long.

CDR3 region: CASSLERSGGSYNEQFF. The CDR3 DNA sequence: TGTGCCAGCAGCTTGGAGAGAAGCGGGGGTTCCTACAATGAGCAGTTCTTC. The genes are TRBV5-6 and TRBJ2-1, with 8 bases matching TRBD2. The J segment lost 1 base and the V segment lost 0 bases, leaving 6 bases of the junction unmatched. Germline CDR1 and CDR2: SGHDT and YYEEEE. The CDR3 consists of 17 residues.

This CDR3 reads CASSLGGIANTGELFF. The CDR3 region has the DNA TGTGCCAGCAGCTTAGGGGGGATAGCGAACACCGGGGAGCTGTTTTTT. The rearrangement links TRBV7-3 to TRBJ2-2, with a weak D call TRBD2 (6 bases). CDR3 length: 16 amino acids. From germline, CDR1 is SGHTA and CDR2 FQGTGA. Trimming stripped 2 bases from V and 0 bases from J, with 10 bases between.

This chain connects TRBV19 to TRBJ1-5, with D unclear. Trimming shortened V by 3 bases and J by 5 bases, and 11 bases separated the two germline ends. The germline V gene has CDR1 LNHDA and CDR2 SQIVND (reference sequence). The CDR3 extends over 14 amino acids. CDR3 loop: CASSIFGRYQPQHF. The DNA of the CDR3 is TGTGCCAGTAGTATTTTCGGCAGGTATCAGCCCCAGCATTTT.

This sequence joins TRBV10-3 and TRBJ2-1, with TRBD1 matching 8 bases. The CDR3 sequence is 16 residues long. The germline V gene has CDR1 ENHRY and CDR2 SYGVKD. Trimming cost V 3 bases and J 0 bases; bases outside gene matches: 4. CDR3 sequence: CAISDRTGSSYNEQFF. The CDR3 DNA sequence: TGTGCCATCAGTGATAGGACAGGGAGCTCCTACAATGAGCAGTTCTTC.

The chain couples TRBV4-3 to TRBJ1-1, with D uncertain. Trimming took 7 bases from V and 2 from J, leaving 11 bases between them. The CDR3 runs to 13 residues. CDR1 LGHNA and CDR2 YSLEER come from the germline V gene. CDR3 sequence (DNA): TGCGCCAGCACCCGGGTTCTTAACACTGAAGCTTTCTTT. It translates to CASTRVLNTEAFF.

The chain recombines TRBV28 with TRBJ1-2, with D unresolved. The germline V and J ends were trimmed by 1 base and 4 bases, with 13 bases remaining between them. The CDR3 loop spans 15 amino acids. Germline lookup yields CDR1 MDHEN and CDR2 SYDVKM. The CDR3 region has the DNA TGTGCCAGCAGTTTATTTGGCGCAGAGAGCTATGGCTACACCTTC. It yields the protein CASSLFGAESYGYTF.

In this sample, this clone turned up a few times. The CDR3 bases are TGTGCCAGCTCACCTTATCCCCGTAGCAATCAGCCCCAGCATTTT. Its translation: CASSPYPRSNQPQHF. The chain recombines TRBV18 with TRBJ1-5, with D uncertain. The V and J ends lost 3 bases and 0 bases respectively, with 9 bases between them. The CDR3 extends over 15 amino acids. The V gene's germline CDR1 is KGHSH and CDR2 LQKENI.

The chain employs TRBV5-6 and TRBJ2-5; 9 bases agree with TRBD2. This CDR3 is built from 16 residues. The trim removed 4 bases at V and 1 base at J, leaving 8 bases unmatched. The germline gives CDR1 SGHDT, CDR2 YYEEEE. The CDR3, as DNA: TGTGCCAGCAGCCCCGTGCTAGCGGGGTTCCAAGAGACCCAGTACTTC. This codes for CASSPVLAGFQETQYF.

The chain has TRBV28 and TRBJ1-5, with D maybe TRBD1 (5 bases). CDR1 and CDR2 from the germline V gene are MDHEN and SYDVKM. V lost 5 bases and J 3 bases, leaving 14 bases between the germline ends. The CDR3 has 15 amino acids. This CDR3 reads CASSLRQRLNQPQHF. The CDR3 nucleotides are TGTGCCAGCAGTCTCAGACAGAGACTCAATCAGCCCCAGCATTTT.